This T cell receptor (beta chain) was found in a study of control samples from healthy donors and cancer patients. The method was immunoSEQ multiplex PCR; TCRdb's version includes in-frame clones alone and lacks a portion of them. The table records more than 85,000 clones, about 90% of them present only once. V lost 0 bases and J lost 3, with 24 bases in between. Germline values: CDR1 SGHAT, CDR2 FQNNGV. CDR3 size: 20 residues. The chain employs TRBV11-2 and TRBJ2-1; D is tentatively TRBD1 or TRBD2 (5 bases each). The sequenced sample was blood. This TCR derives from a woman under 30 in good health. In DNA, the CDR3 is TGTGCCAGCAGCTTAGATTTGGACCTCTCACCGGGACCGTACTACAATGAGCAGTTCTTC. Amino acids: CASSLDLDLSPGPYYNEQFF.